Shown below are 25 T cell receptor beta chains from a single sample sequenced in a study of response to subunit inactivated influenza vaccine. TCRdb used MiXCR to reprocess the RT-PCR reads, holding one entry per CDR3 protein. Of 650,000 to 800,000 distinct CDR3 sequences listed, more than 11% were seen once; the top ten hold 5.5% to 8%. The input for sequencing was PBMCs from blood, taken 14 to 15 days before vaccination. The receptors come from a man aged 50-59 years who received an inactivated influenza vaccine.

This clonotype was detected a few times. The chain is built from TRBV12-3 or TRBV12-4 and TRBJ2-7; D is possibly TRBD1 or TRBD2 (5 bases each). CDR3 length equals 13 residues. V was cut by 5 bases and J by 4 bases, with 12 bases left in between. CDR3 residues: CASSVGPQYEQYF. CDR3 nucleotide sequence: TGTGCCAGCAGTGTGGGACCGCAGTACGAGCAGTACTTC.

J is TRBJ2-7 and V is TRBV6-5; maybe TRBD1 (5 bases). Trimming removed 4 bases from V and 4 bases from J, with 11 bases in between. CDR3 size: 13 residues. Germline CDR1 reads MNHEY; CDR2 reads SVGAGI. CDR3 amino acids: CASSSGFRYEQYF. CDR3 sequence (DNA): TGTGCCAGCAGTTCAGGGTTTAGGTACGAGCAGTACTTC.

V and J are TRBV11-2 and TRBJ2-7; perhaps TRBD1 as D (5 bases). The CDR3 sequence is 15 residues long. CDR1 is SGHAT, CDR2 FQNNGV, per germline. V was trimmed by 5 bases and J by 4 bases, leaving 18 bases between them. CDR3 protein: CASSRGVGQGYEQYF. The CDR3 bases are TGTGCCAGCAGCAGAGGCGTGGGCCAGGGTTACGAGCAGTACTTC.

The rearrangement uses TRBV28 and TRBJ1-1; the D gene is possibly TRBD1 (6 bases). V lost 5 bases and J lost 1, with 14 bases in between. There are 15 residues in the CDR3. Germline assignment: CDR1 MDHEN and CDR2 SYDVKM. CDR3 DNA sequence: TGTGCCAGCAGTCCCTTTGGGACACCGAACACTGAAGCTTTCTTT. This gives the protein CASSPFGTPNTEAFF.

The V call is TRBV6-1, the J call TRBJ2-2, with TRBD2 matching over 11 bases. Germline lookup yields CDR1 MNHNS and CDR2 SASEGT. V was clipped by 7 bases and J by 4 bases; unmatched bases: 2. This CDR3 spans 14 amino acids. The CDR3 DNA is TGTGCCAGCACCGGACTAGCGGGCACCGGGGAGCTGTTTTTT. Its translation: CASTGLAGTGELFF.

This clonotype was recorded many times. J is TRBJ1-1 and V is TRBV6-2 or TRBV6-3; TRBD1 is a possible D gene (6 bases). Trimming stripped 6 bases from V and 5 bases from J, with 7 bases between. Germline CDR1 MNHEY, CDR2 SVGEGT. CDR3 length: 11 residues. The CDR3, as DNA: TGTGCCAGCAGGCAGGGGACTGAAGCTTTCTTT. It codes for CASRQGTEAFF.

A note on this clonotype: A clone one base away is much larger, so this may be a read error. This rearrangement joins TRBV4-2 to TRBJ2-1, with 10 nucleotides matching TRBD2. CDR1 and CDR2 (germline): LGHNA, YNFKEQ. Trimming cost V 0 bases and J 2 bases; bases outside gene matches: 1. The CDR3 extends over 16 amino acids. CDR3 loop: CASSQEAGGPYNEQFF. In DNA, the CDR3 is TGTGCCAGCAGCCAAGAAGCGGGGGGGCCCTACAATGAGCAGTTCTTC.

The rearrangement joins TRBV20-1 to TRBJ2-5; D may be TRBD1 or TRBD2 (7 bases each). The CDR3 consists of 14 residues. Per the germline V gene, CDR1 is DFQATT and CDR2 is SNEGSKA (reference sequence). V was trimmed by 1 base and J by 3 bases, leaving 12 bases between them. CDR3 DNA sequence: TGCAGTGCTAGAGGGGGAGGGGGCAAAGAGACCCAGTACTTC. Protein product: CSARGGGGKETQYF.

J is TRBJ1-2 and V is TRBV10-3, with 7 bases fitting TRBD1. CDR3 length: 13 amino acids. With 7 bases clipped from V and 7 bases from J, the junction kept 9 bases outside the gene matches. Germline V gene sequence: CDR1 ENHRY, CDR2 SYGVKD. For the CDR3, the DNA is TGTGCCATCACCGGGACAGATTCACCTGGCTACACCTTC. Its protein is CAITGTDSPGYTF.

This clonotype turned up a few times. V gene TRBV6-8 combines with J gene TRBJ1-1; the D is unclear. Deletions cut 0 bases from V and 0 bases from J, with 11 bases between. Germline values: CDR1 MNHGY, CDR2 SAAAGT. This CDR3 has 16 amino acids. This CDR3 is CASSYSPGSMNTEAFF. CDR3 DNA: TGTGCCAGCAGTTACTCACCGGGTTCTATGAACACTGAAGCTTTCTTT.

This clonotype appeared a few times. The CDR3, as DNA: TGCGCCAGCAGCTTGCTCCTAGCGGGAGTTAGAAACGAGCAGTACTTC. This gives the protein CASSLLLAGVRNEQYF. The chain joins TRBV5-1 to TRBJ2-7, with TRBD2 identical over 10 bases. The CDR3 sequence is 16 residues long. After removal of 1 base from V and 5 bases from J, the junction contained 9 bases not matched to a gene. CDR1 is SGHRS, CDR2 YFSETQ, per germline.

The chain has TRBV20-1 and TRBJ2-3; TRBD2 matches at 7 bases. The CDR3 has 14 amino acids. J gave up 2 bases and V 6 bases, and 8 bases lay outside the gene matches. The germline gives CDR1 DFQATT, CDR2 SNEGSKA (reference sequence). The CDR3 region has the DNA TGCAGTGCAAGCGGGACGGGATTCACAGATACGCAGTATTTT. Translated, it gives CSASGTGFTDTQYF.

This clonotype showed up just a few times. The rearrangement links TRBV6-1 to TRBJ2-5, with 11 bases identical to TRBD2. The CDR3 has 15 residues. The junction had 7 bases not matched to a gene; V was cut back by 5 bases and J by 5 bases. Germline V gene data show CDR1 as MNHNS and CDR2 as SASEGT. The CDR3 region is CASSPPGTSGETQYF. CDR3 nucleotides: TGTGCCAGCAGTCCCCCCGGGACTAGCGGTGAGACCCAGTACTTC.

This clonotype was seen at least ten times. This chain links TRBV20-1 with TRBJ2-1; 12 nucleotides agree with TRBD2. The CDR3 loop spans 14 amino acids. Germline CDR1 and CDR2: DFQATT and SNEGSKA (reference sequence). V lost 6 bases, J lost 2 bases, and 2 bases stayed unmatched. Here the CDR3 reads CSARTSGAYNEQFF. The CDR3 nucleotides are TGCAGTGCCCGGACTAGCGGGGCCTACAATGAGCAGTTCTTC.

This clonotype has more than one count but fewer than ten. The chain carries TRBV7-2 and TRBJ2-3, with 10 bases that match TRBD1. Trimming took 0 bases from V and 4 from J; bases not matched to a gene: 4. The length of the CDR3 is 16 residues. CDR1 is SGHTA, CDR2 FQGNSA, per germline. CDR3 DNA sequence: TGTGCCAGCAGCTTAGCGGGGACAGGGGTGGCAGATACGCAGTATTTT. Its protein product is CASSLAGTGVADTQYF.

This clonotype has a handful of counts. This rearrangement joins TRBV5-1 to TRBJ1-6; unclear D gene. Germline assignment: CDR1 SGHRS and CDR2 YFSETQ. CDR3 length equals 14 residues. The V and J ends lost 4 bases and 4 bases respectively, with 9 bases between them. CDR3 in amino acids: CASSVADYNSPLHF. In nucleotides, the CDR3 is TGCGCCAGCAGCGTGGCGGATTATAATTCACCCCTCCACTTT.

This clonotype came up many times. V and J are TRBV6-5 and TRBJ2-3; D is unresolved. This CDR3 region has 14 residues. With 0 bases removed from V and 3 bases from J, the gap between germline ends came to 7 bases. Germline CDR1 and CDR2: MNHEY and SVGAGI. As DNA, the CDR3 is TGTGCCAGCAGTTACTCGCACGGGACAGATACGCAGTATTTT. As protein: CASSYSHGTDTQYF.

This clonotype was seen a few times. The chain uses TRBV12-3 or TRBV12-4 and TRBJ2-3, with 9 bases aligning to TRBD1. The CDR3 extends over 16 amino acids. V shed 7 bases, J shed 1 base, and the junction held 9 bases outside the gene matches. This CDR3 reads CASNTFRDRGTDTQYF. The DNA for the CDR3 is TGTGCCAGCAATACTTTCCGGGACAGGGGCACAGATACGCAGTATTTT.

This clonotype was recorded at least ten times. V gene TRBV15 combines with J gene TRBJ2-7, with D maybe TRBD1 (5 bases). CDR1 and CDR2 from the germline V gene are LNHNV and YYDKDF (reference sequence). Trimming removed 2 bases from V and 6 bases from J, with 11 bases in between. This CDR3 has 13 residues. The chain's CDR3 is CATSRQGLGEQYF. Written as DNA, the CDR3 is TGTGCCACCAGCAGACAGGGATTGGGCGAGCAGTACTTC. Drawing the rest from reference TRBV15 and TRBJ2-7, the complete variable domain is DAMVIQNPRYQVTQFGKPVTLSCSQTLNHNVMYWYQQKSSQAPKLLFHYYDKDFNNEADTPDNFQSRRPNTSFCFLDIRSPGLGDTAMYLCATSRQGLGEQYFGPGTRLTVT.

This clonotype was counted a few times. The chain employs TRBV25-1 and TRBJ2-2; D unresolved. This CDR3 region has 13 residues. Trimming took off 2 bases at V and 6 bases at J, with 7 bases between the two ends. Germline V gene lookup returns CDR1 MGHDK and CDR2 SYGVNS. The DNA of the CDR3 is TGTGCCAGCAGTGAAAGGGTTTCCGGGGAGCTGTTTTTT. Its translation is CASSERVSGELFF.

V is TRBV4-1 and J is TRBJ2-1, with D possibly matching TRBD1 (6 bases). This CDR3 is built from 15 residues. Germline V gene lookup returns CDR1 MGHRA and CDR2 YSYEKL. Deletions cut 1 base from V and 2 bases from J, with 9 bases between. The CDR3 region is CASSQAAGAYNEQFF. The DNA for the CDR3 is TGCGCCAGCAGCCAAGCTGCAGGGGCCTACAATGAGCAGTTCTTC.

This clonotype was counted many times. This rearrangement joins TRBV3-1 to TRBJ1-5; D unclear. The germline V gene has CDR1 LGHDT and CDR2 YNNKEL (reference sequence). The V end lost 0 bases, the J end lost 6 bases, and 6 bases lay between the germline ends. CDR3 size: 13 residues. CDR3 region: CASSQERAQPQHF. The CDR3 coding sequence is TGTGCCAGCAGCCAAGAGAGGGCTCAGCCCCAGCATTTT.

V gene TRBV3-1 combines with J gene TRBJ2-7, with D possibly being TRBD2 (6 bases). Trimming took 0 bases from V and 4 from J, leaving 10 bases between them. The CDR3 is 14 amino acids. CDR1 and CDR2 from the germline V gene are LGHDT and YNNKEL (reference sequence). In nucleotides, the CDR3 is TGTGCCAGCAGCCAAGATCTAGCGTTTTACGAGCAGTACTTC. Translation gives CASSQDLAFYEQYF.

There are a few counts of this clonotype. The chain recombines TRBV6-1 with TRBJ2-2, with D possibly matching TRBD2 (5 bases). This CDR3 contains 14 residues. Germline CDR1 reads MNHNS; CDR2 reads SASEGT. Trimming took 8 bases from V and 3 from J, leaving 13 bases between them. CDR3: CASVSGMDTGELFF. CDR3 DNA: TGTGCCAGCGTCTCCGGGATGGACACCGGGGAGCTGTTTTTT.

This sequence joins TRBV6-2 or TRBV6-3 and TRBJ1-5, with D possibly being TRBD1 (6 bases). The CDR3 loop spans 16 amino acids. Trimming left V 6 bases short and J 2 bases short, with 17 bases between. The germline V gene has CDR1 MNHEY and CDR2 SVGEGT. The CDR3, as DNA: TGTGCCAGCAGAGGCCCTACAGGGATTGGCAATCAGCCCCAGCATTTT. Encoded protein: CASRGPTGIGNQPQHF.